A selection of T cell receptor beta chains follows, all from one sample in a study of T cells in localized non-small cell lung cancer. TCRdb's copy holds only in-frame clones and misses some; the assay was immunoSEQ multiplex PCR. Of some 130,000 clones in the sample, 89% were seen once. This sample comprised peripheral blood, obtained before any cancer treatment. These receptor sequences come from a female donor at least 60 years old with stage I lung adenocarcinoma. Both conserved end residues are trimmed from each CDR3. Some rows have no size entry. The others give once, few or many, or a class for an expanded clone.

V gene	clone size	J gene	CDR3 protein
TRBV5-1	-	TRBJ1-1	ASSWAGQETEAF
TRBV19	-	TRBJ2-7	ASSTSVAGREQY
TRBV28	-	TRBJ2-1	ASSLLGGSYNEQF
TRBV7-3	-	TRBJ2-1	ASSLGRIGFDEQF
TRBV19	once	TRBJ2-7	ASTWGQGAYEQY
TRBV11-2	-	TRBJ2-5	ASSPTTQETQY
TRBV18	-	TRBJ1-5	ASSPLAGQGDQPQH
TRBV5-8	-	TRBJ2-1	ASSFYSGRERNEQF
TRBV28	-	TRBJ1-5	ASSQGGRGSNQPQH
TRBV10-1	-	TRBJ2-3	ASSESASGIQDTQY
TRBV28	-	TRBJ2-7	ASSFSGGTGGYEQY
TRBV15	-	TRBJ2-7	ATSRVLGGAAHEQY
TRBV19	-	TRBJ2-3	ASSIPRGPRTDTQY
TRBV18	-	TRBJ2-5	ASSPRRGQETQY
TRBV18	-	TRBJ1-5	ASSRLGYSNQPQH
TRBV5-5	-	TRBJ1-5	ASSLGQRNQPQH
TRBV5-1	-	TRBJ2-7	ASSFADRYEQY
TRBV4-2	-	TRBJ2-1	ASSQDGLGGSSYNEQF
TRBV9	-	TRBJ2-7	ASSTDGVQYEQY
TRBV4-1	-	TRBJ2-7	ASSPQIAGVPPYEQY
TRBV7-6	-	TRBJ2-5	ASSLATPGETQY
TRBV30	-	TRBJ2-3	AWSSSLLAGVPDTQY
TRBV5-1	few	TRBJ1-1	ASIEGQNTEAF
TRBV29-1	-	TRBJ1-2	SVEDPRGASGYT
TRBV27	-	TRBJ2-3	AIGNPGQFTDTQY
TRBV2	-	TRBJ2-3	ASSALAADTQY
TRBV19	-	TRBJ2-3	ASSAIAGGGQY
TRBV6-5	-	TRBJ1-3	ASSSDSLSGNTIY
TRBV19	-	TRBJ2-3	ASSIRPIHDTQY
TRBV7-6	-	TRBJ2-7	ASSWGQGSYEQY
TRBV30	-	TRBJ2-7	ALRTYEQY
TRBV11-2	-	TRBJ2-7	ASSSITGTDFYEQY
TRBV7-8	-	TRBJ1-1	ASSLIQAGTEAF
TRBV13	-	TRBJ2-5	ASSARDRGAPQETQY
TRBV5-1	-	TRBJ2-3	ASSQTGDRTDTQY
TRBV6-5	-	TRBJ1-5	ASSYSMVGQPQH
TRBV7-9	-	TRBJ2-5	ASSLATGEQETQY
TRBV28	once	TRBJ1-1	ASSKQAGGTEAF
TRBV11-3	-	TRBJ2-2	ASSLEETGELF
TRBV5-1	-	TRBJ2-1	ASAEYSYNEQF